This T cell receptor beta chain originates from a study of T-cell memory formation after mild COVID-19. Study-level background: TCR clustering was largely donor specific.

Many counts were recorded for this clonotype. Its antigen is unidentified. TCRdb itself ran the 5' RACE reads through MiXCR, one entry per CDR3 protein. Of about 49,000 distinct CDR3 sequences listed, roughly 27% are singletons. The CDR3 sequence is 17 residues long. Trimming pared 4 bases from V and 4 bases from J, leaving 21 bases between. CDR1 SEHNR and CDR2 FQNEAQ come from the germline V gene (reference sequence). Study findings and constraints: The pre-infection memory compartment contained some responding clones, suggesting cross-reactive memory joined. Largely, contracting CD4+ clones fell within CM and EM, and contracting CD8+ clones within EMRA. Clones that contracted from day 15 to 85 were balanced CD4/CD8, while later expanders leaned CD4+.

This rearrangement joins TRBV7-9 to TRBJ2-3; D possibly corresponds to TRBD2 (6 bases). Sample: PBMCs or a T cell subset sorted from them (not recorded which). The TCR originated in a young man who had mild COVID-19 (a few samples of this study predate the infection). Cell type and time point are not known. The chain's CDR3 is CASSSEGRGWGADTQYF. The CDR3 DNA sequence: TGTGCCAGCAGCTCCGAGGGCCGGGGCTGGGGGGCAGATACGCAGTATTTT.